The rows below give T cell receptor beta chains drawn from one sample of a study of blood T cells in healthy people across ages. A single record per CDR3 protein comes from TCRdb applying MiXCR to the 5' RACE reads. The sample lists about 780,000 distinct CDR3 sequences, more than 35% occurring once. The sequencing sample was made of blood. These receptors were obtained from a man at least 80 years old in good health. The CDR3 runs from the conserved cysteine through the conserved F or W. Each record gives: D gene, clone size, J gene, V gene, CDR3 DNA, CDR3 protein. D genes are given only for firm matches. Where a row states a size, it is once, few, many or the class of an expanded clone; other rows omit it.

NA NA TRBJ2-1 TRBV10-3 TGTGCCATCAGTGAGTCGGATGAGCAGTTCTTC CAISESDEQFF
TRBD1 NA TRBJ2-1 TRBV20-1 TGCAGTGCTAGACCTACAGGGGTTGAGACCCAGTTCTTC CSARPTGVETQFF
NA few TRBJ1-5 TRBV5-1 TGCGCCAGCAGCTTGGAAGGGTTGCGCAATCAGCCCCAGCATTTT CASSLEGLRNQPQHF
NA NA TRBJ1-1 TRBV4-3 TGCGCCAGCAGTCGAGAGGCGGAGAACACTGAAGCTTTCTTT CASSREAENTEAFF
TRBD1 NA TRBJ2-1 TRBV20-1 TGCAGTGCTTCGACAGGGTGGAAGCAGAACAATGAGCAGTTCTTC CSASTGWKQNNEQFF
NA once TRBJ2-3 TRBV4-1 TGCGCCAGCCAAATTAGGGGATCAGATACGCAGTATTTT CASQIRGSDTQYF
NA many TRBJ2-7 TRBV5-5 TGTGCCAGCAGCTTGAGGGGCGGGGGCGACGAGCAGTACTTC CASSLRGGGDEQYF
NA NA TRBJ1-1 TRBV10-1 TGCGCCAGCCGTTTCAGGGGCGAAAACACTGAAGCTTTCTTT CASRFRGENTEAFF
NA NA TRBJ2-1 TRBV18 TGTGCCAGCTCACCAGCAGACGGAGGGGTTTACAATGAGCAGTTCTTC CASSPADGGVYNEQFF
NA NA TRBJ1-2 TRBV10-3 TGTGCCACCAGGGGACGGGACTATGGCTACACCTTC CATRGRDYGYTF
TRBD1 few TRBJ2-1 TRBV20-1 TGCAGTCCCAGGGGGAAAACTGAGCAGTTCTTC CSPRGKTEQFF
TRBD2 many TRBJ2-5 TRBV7-2 TGTGCCAGCAGCAATAGCCGGACTAGCGGGGAAGAGACCCAGTACTTC CASSNSRTSGEETQYF
NA NA TRBJ2-5 TRBV20-1 TGCAGTGCTCCCGAGATCTCTAGCGACGATGAGACCCAGTACTTC CSAPEISSDDETQYF
NA NA TRBJ1-1 TRBV6-1 TGTGCCAGCTCCCGCCAACAGGACGCTGAAGCTTTCTTT CASSRQQDAEAFF
NA NA TRBJ2-7 TRBV14 TGTGCCAGCAGCCTACGGACTCACCCCTACGAGCAGTACTTC CASSLRTHPYEQYF
NA NA TRBJ2-5 TRBV7-8 TGTGCCAGCAGCTTCCCAAGCTCCCCAGAGACCCAGTACTTC CASSFPSSPETQYF
TRBD1 NA TRBJ1-5 TRBV20-1 TGCAGTGCTAGACGTGCGTGGACAGGGAATCAGCCCCAGCATTTT CSARRAWTGNQPQHF
NA NA TRBJ2-1 TRBV7-2 TGTGCCAGCAGCTCGGCGGGTTCCTACAATGAGCAGTTCTTC CASSSAGSYNEQFF
NA NA TRBJ1-2 TRBV20-1 TGCAGTGCTAGCGGGGGACGATGGGGCTACACCTTC CSASGGRWGYTF
NA NA TRBJ2-5 TRBV2 TGTGCCAGCAGGGGTAGAGGGGAGACCCAGTACTTC CASRGRGETQYF
NA once TRBJ1-1 TRBV11-3 TGTGCCAGCAGCCCGACTTTAAGGAACACTGAAGCTTTCTTT CASSPTLRNTEAFF
TRBD2 NA TRBJ2-1 TRBV4-2 TGTGCCAGCACCTCGACTAGCGGGAGAAACAATGAGCAGTTCTTC CASTSTSGRNNEQFF
TRBD2 many TRBJ2-1 TRBV20-1 TGCAGTGCTGGAAGGACTAGCGGGTTAAATGAGCAGTTCTTC CSAGRTSGLNEQFF
NA few TRBJ2-7 TRBV9 TGTGCCAGCAGCGTAGCTGGGACAAGCTACGAGCAGTACTTC CASSVAGTSYEQYF
TRBD1 NA TRBJ1-3 TRBV12-3/TRBV12-4 TGTGCCAGCAGCTTTCCGGGACAGAAATTTCCTTCCTCAAACACCATATATTTT CASSFPGQKFPSSNTIYF
TRBD2 few TRBJ2-1 TRBV12-3/TRBV12-4 TGTGCCAGCACCAAAGAACTAGCGGGGGTCAGCTCCTACAATGAGCAGTTCTTC CASTKELAGVSSYNEQFF
NA NA TRBJ1-1 TRBV27 TGTGCCAGCAGTTTGGGGTTTGGTTCTGAAGCTTTCTTT CASSLGFGSEAFF
NA once TRBJ2-1 TRBV5-4 TGTGCCAGCAGCTTCAAAACAGCCTACAATGAGCAGTTCTTC CASSFKTAYNEQFF
NA few TRBJ2-1 TRBV6-6 TGTGCCATCGCGGGGAACAATGAGCAGTTCTTC CAIAGNNEQFF
TRBD1 NA TRBJ1-6 TRBV18 TGTGCCAGCTCACCACTAGGACAGGGGAGAAAATCACCCCTCCACTTT CASSPLGQGRKSPLHF
TRBD1 NA TRBJ1-1 TRBV7-9 TGTGCCAGCAGCCATGTCGGGACAGGCGACACTGAAGCTTTCTTT CASSHVGTGDTEAFF
NA NA TRBJ1-4 TRBV7-9 TGTGCCAGCAGCAAAACGGCAACTAATGAAAAACTGTTTTTT CASSKTATNEKLFF
TRBD2 NA TRBJ2-1 TRBV7-2 TGTGCCAGCAGCCCCCAACCTAGCGGGAGTCCGCATGAGCAGTTCTTC CASSPQPSGSPHEQFF
NA NA TRBJ2-3 TRBV24-1 TGTGCCACACAAGAGGGAGGCACAGATACGCAGTATTTT CATQEGGTDTQYF
TRBD1 NA TRBJ1-6 TRBV6-2/TRBV6-3 TGTGCCAGCACCAGGGACTTAGCGGGACAGCGAAATTCACCCCTCCACTTT CASTRDLAGQRNSPLHF
TRBD2 NA TRBJ2-5 TRBV20-1 TGCAGTGCTAGCCTAGGACTAGCGGGGTACCAAGAGACCCAGTACTTC CSASLGLAGYQETQYF
NA few TRBJ2-5 TRBV14 TGTGCCAGCAGCTTCCCTAGTCGGTACTTC CASSFPSRYF
TRBD2 few TRBJ2-7 TRBV20-1 TGCAGTGCTATCCAAAGCGGGAGTTACAATGAGCAGTACTTC CSAIQSGSYNEQYF
TRBD1 few TRBJ2-7 TRBV11-2 TGTGCCAGCAGCCAATACAGGGGGCGTTCCTACGAGCAGTACTTC CASSQYRGRSYEQYF
TRBD2 NA TRBJ2-1 TRBV6-5 TGTGCCAGCAGGCCCTCCGGGACTAGCCATGAGCAGTTCTTC CASRPSGTSHEQFF
NA few TRBJ2-4 TRBV10-1 TGCGCCAGCAGTGAGTTGGCCTCCGTAGCCAAAAACATTCAGTACTTC CASSELASVAKNIQYF
NA few TRBJ2-7 TRBV21-1 TGTGCCAGCATGAAGACTAGCGGGAGCTACGAGCAGTACTTC CASMKTSGSYEQYF
NA NA TRBJ1-1 TRBV29-1 TGCAGCGTTGGGACACAGAACACTGAAGCTTTCTTT CSVGTQNTEAFF
TRBD2 few TRBJ2-5 TRBV3-1 TGTGCCAGCAGCCAAGATCCCCTAGCGGGAGTGAGCCAAGAGACCCAGTACTTC CASSQDPLAGVSQETQYF
TRBD2 NA TRBJ2-5 TRBV7-2 TGTGCCAGCAGCGCCCTTGTAGCGGGAAAAGAGACCCAGTACTTC CASSALVAGKETQYF
TRBD1 NA TRBJ1-4 TRBV7-9 TGTGCCAGCAGCCCGAGTCAGGGGGGAAAACTGTTTTTT CASSPSQGGKLFF